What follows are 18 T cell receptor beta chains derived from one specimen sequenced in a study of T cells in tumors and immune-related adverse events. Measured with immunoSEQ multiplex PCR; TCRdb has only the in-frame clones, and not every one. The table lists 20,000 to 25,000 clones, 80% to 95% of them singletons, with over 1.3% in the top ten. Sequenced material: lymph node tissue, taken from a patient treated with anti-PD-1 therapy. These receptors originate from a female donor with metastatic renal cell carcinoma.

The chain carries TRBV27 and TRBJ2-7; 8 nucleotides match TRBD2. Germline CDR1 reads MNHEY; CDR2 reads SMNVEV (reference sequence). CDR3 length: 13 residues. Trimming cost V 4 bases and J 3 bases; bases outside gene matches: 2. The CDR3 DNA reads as TGTGCCAGCAGTTGGACTAGCTACTACGAGCAGTACTTC. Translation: CASSWTSYYEQYF.

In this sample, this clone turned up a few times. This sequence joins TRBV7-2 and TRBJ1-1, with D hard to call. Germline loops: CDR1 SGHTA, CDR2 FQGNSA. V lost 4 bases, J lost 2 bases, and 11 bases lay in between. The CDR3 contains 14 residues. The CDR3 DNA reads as TGTGCCAGCAGCTCCTTCAACGGAAACACTGAAGCTTTCTTT. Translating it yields CASSSFNGNTEAFF.

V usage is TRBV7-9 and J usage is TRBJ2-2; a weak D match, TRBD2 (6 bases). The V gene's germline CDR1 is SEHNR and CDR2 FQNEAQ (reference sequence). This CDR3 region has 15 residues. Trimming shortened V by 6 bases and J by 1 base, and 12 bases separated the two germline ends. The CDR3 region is CASSGGPVNTGELFF. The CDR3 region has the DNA TGTGCCAGCAGTGGAGGGCCTGTGAACACCGGGGAGCTGTTTTTT.

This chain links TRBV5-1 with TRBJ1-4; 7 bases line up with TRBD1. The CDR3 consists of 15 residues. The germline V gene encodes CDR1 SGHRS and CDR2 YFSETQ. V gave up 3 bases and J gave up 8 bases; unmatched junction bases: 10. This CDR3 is CASSSRTGLDEKLFF. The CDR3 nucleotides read TGCGCCAGCAGCTCCCGGACAGGATTAGACGAAAAACTGTTTTTT.

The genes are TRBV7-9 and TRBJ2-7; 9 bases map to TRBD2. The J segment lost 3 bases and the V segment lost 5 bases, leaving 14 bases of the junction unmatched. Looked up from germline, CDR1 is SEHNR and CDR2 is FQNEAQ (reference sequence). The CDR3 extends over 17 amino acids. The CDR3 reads CASSPAWGASGNYEQYF. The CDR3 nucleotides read TGTGCCAGCAGCCCGGCATGGGGCGCTAGCGGGAACTACGAGCAGTACTTC.

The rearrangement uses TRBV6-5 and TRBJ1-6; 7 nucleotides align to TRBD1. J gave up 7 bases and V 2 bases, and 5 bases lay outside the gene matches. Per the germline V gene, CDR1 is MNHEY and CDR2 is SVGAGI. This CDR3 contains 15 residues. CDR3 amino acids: CASSYTTGSNSPLHF. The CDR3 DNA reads TGTGCCAGCAGTTACACGACAGGGTCCAATTCACCCCTCCACTTT.

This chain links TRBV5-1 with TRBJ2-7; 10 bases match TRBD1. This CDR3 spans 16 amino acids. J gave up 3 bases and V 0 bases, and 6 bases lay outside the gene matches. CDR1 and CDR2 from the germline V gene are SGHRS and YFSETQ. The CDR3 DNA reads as TGCGCCAGCAGCTTGGAGACAGGGGGCTATGACTACGAGCAGTACTTC. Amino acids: CASSLETGGYDYEQYF.

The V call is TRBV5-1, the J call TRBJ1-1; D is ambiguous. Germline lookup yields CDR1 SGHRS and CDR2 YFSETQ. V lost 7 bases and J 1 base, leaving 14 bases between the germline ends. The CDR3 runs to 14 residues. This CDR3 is CASREGRGNTEAFF. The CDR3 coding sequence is TGCGCCAGCCGCGAAGGGCGGGGGAACACTGAAGCTTTCTTT.

Written as DNA, the CDR3 is TGTGCTAGTGGTTTGGTGGGTTTGGGGGGCTACGAGCAGTACTTC. This codes for CASGLVGLGGYEQYF. This chain joins TRBV12-5 and TRBJ2-7, with D maybe TRBD2 (6 bases). V was shortened by 0 bases and J by 3 bases, with 12 bases between the two germline ends. Per germline, CDR1 LGHNT and CDR2 FRNRAP. There are 15 residues in the CDR3.

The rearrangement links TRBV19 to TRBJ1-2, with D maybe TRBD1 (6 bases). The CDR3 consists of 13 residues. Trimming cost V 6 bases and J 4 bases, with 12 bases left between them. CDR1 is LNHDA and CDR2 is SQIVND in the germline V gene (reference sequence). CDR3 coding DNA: TGTGCCAGTAGCCGGGACACCCTCTATGGCTACACCTTC. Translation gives CASSRDTLYGYTF.

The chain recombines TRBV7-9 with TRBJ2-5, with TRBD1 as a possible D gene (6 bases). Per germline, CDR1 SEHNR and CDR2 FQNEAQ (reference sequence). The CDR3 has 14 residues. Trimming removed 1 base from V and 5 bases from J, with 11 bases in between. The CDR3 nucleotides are TGTGCCAGCAGCTTAGACAGGGTCGGTGAGACCCAGTACTTC. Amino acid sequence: CASSLDRVGETQYF. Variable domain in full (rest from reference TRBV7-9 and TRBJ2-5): DTGVSQNPRHKITKRGQNVTFRCDPISEHNRLYWYRQTLGQGPEFLTYFQNEAQLEKSRLLSDRFSAERPKGSFSTLEIQRTEQGDSAMYLCASSLDRVGETQYFGPGTRLLVL.

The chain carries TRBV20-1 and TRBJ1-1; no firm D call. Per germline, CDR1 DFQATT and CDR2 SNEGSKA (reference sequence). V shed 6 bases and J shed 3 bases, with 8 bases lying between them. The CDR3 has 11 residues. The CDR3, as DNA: TGCAGTGCCTCCGATTACACTGAAGCTTTCTTT. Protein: CSASDYTEAFF.

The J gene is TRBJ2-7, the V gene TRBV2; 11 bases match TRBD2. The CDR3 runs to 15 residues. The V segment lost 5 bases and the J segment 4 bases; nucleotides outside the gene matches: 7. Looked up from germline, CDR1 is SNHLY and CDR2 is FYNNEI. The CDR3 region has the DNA TGTGCCAGCAGTCAAACTAGCGGGAGTATTTACGAGCAGTACTTC. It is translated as CASSQTSGSIYEQYF.

The CDR3 reads CASSLPAGGVQETQYF. The CDR3 nucleotides are TGCGCCAGCAGCTTGCCGGCGGGGGGTGTACAAGAGACCCAGTACTTC. The J gene is TRBJ2-5, the V gene TRBV5-1; 8 bases map to TRBD2. Germline CDR1 SGHRS, CDR2 YFSETQ. Trimming took 1 base from V and 2 from J; bases not matched to a gene: 7. CDR3 length: 16 amino acids.

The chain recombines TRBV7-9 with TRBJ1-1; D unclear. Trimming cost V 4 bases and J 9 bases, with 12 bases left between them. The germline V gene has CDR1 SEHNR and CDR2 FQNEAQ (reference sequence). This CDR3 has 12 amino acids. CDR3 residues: CASSSDESQAFF. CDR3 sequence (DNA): TGTGCCAGCAGCTCCGACGAGAGCCAAGCTTTCTTT.

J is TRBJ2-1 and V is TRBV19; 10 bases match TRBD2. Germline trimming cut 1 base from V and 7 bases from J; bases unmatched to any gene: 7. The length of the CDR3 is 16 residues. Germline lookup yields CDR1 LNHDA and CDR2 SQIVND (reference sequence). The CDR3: CASSIGASGSGNEQFF. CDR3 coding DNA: TGTGCCAGTAGTATAGGGGCTAGCGGGAGTGGGAATGAGCAGTTCTTC.

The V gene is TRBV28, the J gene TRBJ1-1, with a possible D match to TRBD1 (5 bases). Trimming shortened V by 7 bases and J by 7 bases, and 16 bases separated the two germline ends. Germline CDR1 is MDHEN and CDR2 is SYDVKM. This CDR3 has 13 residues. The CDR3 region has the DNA TGTGCCAGCACAGTTTATTATAGGGGTGAAGCTTTCTTT. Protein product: CASTVYYRGEAFF.

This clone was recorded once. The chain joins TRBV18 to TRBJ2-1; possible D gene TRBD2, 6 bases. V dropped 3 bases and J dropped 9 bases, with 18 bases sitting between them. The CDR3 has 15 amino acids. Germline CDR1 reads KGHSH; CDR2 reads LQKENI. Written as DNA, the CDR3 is TGTGCCAGCTCACCTAGCGGCACCCGAGGTGGTGAGCAGTTCTTC. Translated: CASSPSGTRGGEQFF.